Detailed here is one TCR beta chain. The V gene's germline CDR1 is SGHDT and CDR2 YYEEEE. Trimming took 0 bases from V and 6 from J; bases not matched to a gene: 2. CDR3 length equals 14 residues. The record originates from a study of blood T cell repertoires in COVID-19. On the study more broadly: Researchers got acute and convalescent COVID-19 samples from the United States, Italy and Spain. The analysed material was cDNA or gDNA that came from T cells, B-cell-depleted T cells, or PBMCs.

Original analysis: Reference gene primer amplification in the assay estimated nucleated cell counts. Produced via immunoSEQ multiplex PCR; TCRdb's table is partial and in-frame only. V, J and clone size are taken as reported in that table, and D and trimming were inferred from the DNA itself. Here the sample spans about 140,000 clones, approximately 88% being singletons. J is TRBJ1-1 and V is TRBV5-6; 10 bases line up with TRBD1. Sequenced: peripheral blood. The TCR originated in a human donor in a cohort sampled during active COVID-19. For the CDR3, the DNA is TGTGCCAGCAGCTTGGAAGGACAGGGGGCTGAAGCTTTCTTT. Protein product: CASSLEGQGAEAFF. The full variable domain, completed using reference TRBV5-6 and TRBJ1-1, is DAGVTQSPTHLIKTRGQQVTLRCSPKSGHDTVSWYQQALGQGPQFIFQYYEEEERQRGNFPDRFSGHQFPNYSSELNVNALLLGDSALYLCASSLEGQGAEAFFGQGTRLTVV.